This T cell receptor beta chain stems from a study of T-cell reconstitution after alpha-beta-depleted transplantation in children. The CDR3 totals 17 residues. With V trimmed by 1 base and J by 0 bases, 6 bases remained unmatched. The V gene's germline CDR1 is SGHRS and CDR2 YFSETQ. Preparing the TCRbeta library involved the use of unique molecular identifiers. TCRdb called the PCR reads again in MiXCR, with one record for every CDR3 protein. There are some 350,000 distinct CDR3 sequences in the sample; about 9.4% occur only once, and around 2.4% lies in the top ten. The J gene is TRBJ1-4, the V gene TRBV5-1; 7 bases fit TRBD1. This clonotype was sampled from a human donor who donated a stem cell graft to a child with acute lymphoblastic leukemia. Sequenced here: PBMCs from the stem cell graft donor, sampled from the stem cell graft. CDR3 protein: CASSLLGGPATNEKLFF. The CDR3 nucleotides read TGCGCCAGCAGCTTGCTAGGGGGCCCCGCAACTAATGAAAAACTGTTTTTT.